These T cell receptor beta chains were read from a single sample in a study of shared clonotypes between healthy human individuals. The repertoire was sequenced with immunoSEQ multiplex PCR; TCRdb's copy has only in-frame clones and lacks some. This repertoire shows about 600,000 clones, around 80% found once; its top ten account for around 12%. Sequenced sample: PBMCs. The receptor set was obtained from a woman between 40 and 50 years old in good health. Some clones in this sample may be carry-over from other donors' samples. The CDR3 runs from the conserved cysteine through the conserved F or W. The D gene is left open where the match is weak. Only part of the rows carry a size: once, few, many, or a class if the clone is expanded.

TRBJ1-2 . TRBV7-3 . TGTGCCAGCAGCTTAGCAGGACAGGGCTACACCTTC CASSLAGQGYTF
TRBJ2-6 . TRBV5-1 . TGCGCCAGCAGGGAAGGCTCTGGGGCCAACGTCCTGACTTTC CASREGSGANVLTF
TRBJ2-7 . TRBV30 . TGTGCCTGGAGTGGCCGGACGGCGGGCTATAAATCGGATGAGCAATACTTC CAWSGRTAGYKSDEQYF
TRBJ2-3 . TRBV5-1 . TGCGCCAGCAGCTTGGACGGCACAGATACTCAGTATTTT CASSLDGTDTQYF
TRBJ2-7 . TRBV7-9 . TGTGCCAGCAAGTCCAGGGTCGGGAGCTCCTACGAGCAGTACTTC CASKSRVGSSYEQYF
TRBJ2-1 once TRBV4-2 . TGTGCCAGCAGCCAAGTTCAGTCGGTGACTAGCAATGAGCAGTTCTTC CASSQVQSVTSNEQFF
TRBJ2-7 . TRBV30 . TGTGCCTGTTGTGCCCATTACGAGCAGTACTTC CACCAHYEQYF
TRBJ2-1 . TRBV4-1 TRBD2 TGCGCCAGCAGCCAAGAAGGGAGCGGGAGTTACAATGAGCAGTTCTTC CASSQEGSGSYNEQFF
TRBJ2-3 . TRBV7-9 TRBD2 TGTGCCAGCAGCTCGGGACTAGCGGGAGACGTAGATACGCAGTATTTT CASSSGLAGDVDTQYF
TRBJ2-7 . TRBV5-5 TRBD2 TGTGCCAGCAGCTTGGGGGCTAGCGGAGGGGCCTACGAGCAGTACTTC CASSLGASGGAYEQYF
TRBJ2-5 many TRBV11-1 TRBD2 TGTGCCAGCAGCTTAAGAACAGCGGGAGGGGTGGAGACCCAGTACTTC CASSLRTAGGVETQYF
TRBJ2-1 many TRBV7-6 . TGTGCCAGCAGCCAGACCTCAAGCCGTGAGCAGTTCTTC CASSQTSSREQFF
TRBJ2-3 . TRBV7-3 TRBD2 TGTGCCAGCAGCTTCTTAGGGCGGGAGCCAGATACGCAGTATTTT CASSFLGREPDTQYF
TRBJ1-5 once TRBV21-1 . TGTGCCAGCAGCAAAGGGGCGGATAGCAATCAGCCCCAGCATTTT CASSKGADSNQPQHF
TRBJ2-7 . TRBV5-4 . TGTGCCAGCACCTTCCCGGGACTCCAGGGCGAGCAGTACTTC CASTFPGLQGEQYF
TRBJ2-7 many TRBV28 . TGTGCCAGCAGTTTCTCCTACGAGCAGTACTTC CASSFSYEQYF
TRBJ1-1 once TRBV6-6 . TGTGCCAGCAGTTGGGGGGGAGGCTGGAACACTGAAGCTTTCTTT CASSWGGGWNTEAFF
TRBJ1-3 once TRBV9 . TGTGCCAGCAGCGGGGACGTGGGGGCTGGAAACACCATATATTTT CASSGDVGAGNTIYF
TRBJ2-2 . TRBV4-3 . TGCGCCAGCAGGAAACATAGAGTGACCGGGGAGCTGTTTTTT CASRKHRVTGELFF
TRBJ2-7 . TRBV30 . TGTGCCTGGAGTGTAGGAGGGGCCCGCGCCTACGAGCAGTACTTC CAWSVGGARAYEQYF
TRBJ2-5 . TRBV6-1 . TGTGCCAGCAGTGAAGGTTTGCGGGTGCAAGAGACCCAGTACTTC CASSEGLRVQETQYF
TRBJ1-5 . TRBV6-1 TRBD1 TGTGCCAGCAGTGACTGGACAGGGGTTAATCAGCCCCAGCATTTT CASSDWTGVNQPQHF
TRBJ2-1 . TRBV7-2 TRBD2 TGTGCCAGCAGCTTAGTTGGTAGCGGGCTGAGCTCCTACAATGAGCAGTTCTTC CASSLVGSGLSSYNEQFF
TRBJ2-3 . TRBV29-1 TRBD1 TGCAGCGTTGAAGATCTGGGACAGGGTGGGACAGATACGCAGTATTTT CSVEDLGQGGTDTQYF
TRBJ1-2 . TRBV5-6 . TGTGCCAGCAGCCCGGGACACCGTAACTATGGCTACACCTTC CASSPGHRNYGYTF
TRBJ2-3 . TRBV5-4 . TGTGCCAGCAGCTTGTTACTAGCTGACACAGATACGCAGTATTTT CASSLLLADTDTQYF
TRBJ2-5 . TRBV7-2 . TGTGCCAGCAGCTTAGATCCAGCCTCGGGGACCCAGTACTTC CASSLDPASGTQYF
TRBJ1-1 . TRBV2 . TGTGCCAGCAGTGAAGATTTTCTGAACACTGAAGCTTTCTTT CASSEDFLNTEAFF
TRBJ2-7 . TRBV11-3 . TGTGCCACCACGCCTCAGGGGGGCTCCTACGAGCAGTACTTC CATTPQGGSYEQYF
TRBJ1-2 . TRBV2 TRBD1 TGTGCCAGCAGTGCCCGGGACAGAGGTGGCTACACCTTC CASSARDRGGYTF
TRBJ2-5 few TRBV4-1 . TGCGCCAGCAGCCTAACCGGGAGCCAAGAGACCCAGTACTTC CASSLTGSQETQYF
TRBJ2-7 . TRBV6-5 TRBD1 TGTGCCAGCAGTGTTTCAGGGGGTTCCTACGAGCAGTACTTC CASSVSGGSYEQYF
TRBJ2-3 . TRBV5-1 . TGCGCCAGCAGCTTGGTCGGGTTTGCAGATACGCAGTATTTT CASSLVGFADTQYF
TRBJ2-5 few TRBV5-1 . TGCGCCAGCAGCACCCAAACAGGGGAGGAAGAGACCCAGTACTTC CASSTQTGEEETQYF
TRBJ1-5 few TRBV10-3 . TGTGCCCTTAGACCGGGGCTTAATCAGCCCCAGCATTTT CALRPGLNQPQHF
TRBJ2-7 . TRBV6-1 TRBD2 TGTGCCAGCATGTTCAAGGCTAGCGGGAGCTACGAGCAGTACTTC CASMFKASGSYEQYF
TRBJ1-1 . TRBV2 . TGTGCCAGCCGTTTGGGCGTTCCCCAAAGCACTGAAGCTTTCTTT CASRLGVPQSTEAFF
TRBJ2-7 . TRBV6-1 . TGTGCCAGCCTGAACAGCGACCACTACGAGCAGTACTTC CASLNSDHYEQYF
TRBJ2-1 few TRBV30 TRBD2 TGTGCCTGGAGTAGCCTGGGACTAGCGGGAGCAGGGTCCTACAATGAGCAGTTCTTC CAWSSLGLAGAGSYNEQFF
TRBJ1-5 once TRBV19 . TGTGCCAGTAGTTTTGGCCCTAATCAGCCCCAGCATTTT CASSFGPNQPQHF
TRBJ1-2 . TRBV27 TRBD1 TGTGCCAGCAGTTTATCGTGGACAGGGGTGAGAGGCTACACCTTC CASSLSWTGVRGYTF
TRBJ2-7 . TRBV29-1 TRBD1 TGCAGCGCCAGACAGGGTGGAGTTGCCTACGAGCAGTACTTC CSARQGGVAYEQYF